This TCR beta chain derives from a study of blood T cell repertoires in COVID-19. Study in general: Specimens from acute and convalescent COVID-19 originated in the United States, Italy and Spain. T cells, B-cell-depleted T cells, or PBMCs provided the cDNA or gDNA that served as material.

In Seattle, patients joined the study during active infection and were tracked longitudinally. In the source study's methods: Amplifying reference gene primers gave estimates of nucleated cell counts. Sequencing was performed with immunoSEQ multiplex PCR; in TCRdb, only in-frame clones are kept and a portion is missing. The V and J calls and clone size are taken from that table; D and trimming were inferred from the DNA. Here the sample spans fewer than 650,000 clones, approximately 91% being singletons. The CDR3 covers 18 residues. V was trimmed by 4 bases and J by 0 bases, leaving 19 bases between them. The V gene's germline CDR1 is LGHDT and CDR2 YNNKEL (reference sequence).

V is TRBV3-1 (or the pseudogene TRBV3-2) and J is TRBJ1-5, with TRBD1 as a possible D gene (6 bases). Sequencing input: peripheral blood. This clonotype was obtained from a woman between 50 and 59 years old with COVID-19, enrolled during active disease. The CDR3 protein is CASSLSPGARDSNQPQHF. The DNA of the CDR3 is TGTGCCAGCAGCCTTAGTCCAGGGGCGAGGGATAGCAATCAGCCCCAGCATTTT.